The 10 T cell receptor beta chains below all came from one sample that was sequenced in a study of T-cell memory formation after mild COVID-19. One entry per CDR3 protein results from TCRdb running MiXCR on the 5' RACE reads. Among 250,000 or so distinct CDR3 sequences, under 20% were seen once, and the ten largest hold around 23%. The sample comprised PBMCs or a T cell subset sorted from them (not recorded which). The receptors were sampled from a man in his late teens or twenties who had mild COVID-19 (a few samples of this study predate the infection). Cell type and time point are not known.

The chain combines TRBV5-1 with TRBJ1-5; D uncertain. CDR1 is SGHRS and CDR2 is YFSETQ in the germline V gene. The CDR3 consists of 15 residues. V lost 4 bases, J lost 0 bases, and 11 bases lay in between. CDR3 DNA: TGCGCCAGCAGCCAATCCGGGAATAGCAATCAGCCCCAGCATTTT. This translates into CASSQSGNSNQPQHF.

This clonotype was recorded a few times. V usage is TRBV9 and J usage is TRBJ1-2, with a tentative D call TRBD1 (6 bases). Germline assignment: CDR1 SGDLS and CDR2 YYNGEE. This CDR3 is 17 amino acids long. The V end was cut by 2 bases, the J end by 4 bases, with 21 bases between. The DNA for the CDR3 is TGTGCCAGCAGCGTGGACCCAACTCAGGGGTCGGTCTATGGCTACACCTTC. The encoded protein is CASSVDPTQGSVYGYTF.

This clonotype was observed a handful of times. This chain links TRBV3-1 with TRBJ1-2; the D is unclear. V was pared by 3 bases and J by 4 bases, with 9 bases between. The CDR3 is made up of 13 amino acids. The germline V gene has CDR1 LGHDT and CDR2 YNNKEL (reference sequence). CDR3 in DNA: TGTGCCAGCAGCCAGCCGGACGCCTATGGCTACACCTTC. The encoded protein is CASSQPDAYGYTF.

CDR3 DNA: TGCAGCGTTCGGCGCGGATGGAACACTGAAGCTTTCTTT. Translated, it gives CSVRRGWNTEAFF. The genes are TRBV29-1 and TRBJ1-1, with D hard to call. The germline gives CDR1 SQVTM, CDR2 ANQGSEA. The V gene lost 5 bases and the J gene lost 1 base, with 11 bases spanning the gap. The CDR3 is made up of 13 amino acids.

This clonotype has a handful of counts. The CDR3 is CASSYSIGSGDKTDTQYF. The CDR3 DNA is TGTGCCAGCAGTTACTCCATCGGGAGCGGGGATAAGACAGATACGCAGTATTTT. This sequence joins TRBV6-2 or TRBV6-3 and TRBJ2-3; 7 bases map to TRBD2. After removal of 0 bases from V and 3 bases from J, the junction contained 12 bases not matched to a gene. Germline loops: CDR1 MNHEY, CDR2 SVGEGT. This CDR3 comprises 18 residues.

This chain joins TRBV7-7 and TRBJ2-5, with 9 bases matching TRBD2. CDR3 size: 15 residues. V lost 6 bases to trimming and J lost 5 bases; unmatched junction nucleotides: 10. From germline, CDR1 is SSHAT and CDR2 FNYEAQ (reference sequence). The CDR3 DNA is TGTGCCAGCAGGTTGGGCGGGGGGGCCGAGGAGACCCAGTACTTC. Translating gives CASRLGGGAEETQYF.

This clonotype was recorded a few times. This rearrangement joins TRBV18 to TRBJ2-7; 10 nucleotides agree with TRBD1. The V segment lost 6 bases and the J segment 1 base; nucleotides outside the gene matches: 9. This CDR3 has 16 residues. Germline CDR1 is KGHSH and CDR2 is LQKENI. In DNA, the CDR3 is TGTGCCAGCTCCCCGCAGACAGGGGGCCTATCCTACGAGCAGTACTTC. Amino acid sequence: CASSPQTGGLSYEQYF.

V usage is TRBV7-9 and J usage is TRBJ1-3; no firm D call. Looked up from germline, CDR1 is SEHNR and CDR2 is FQNEAQ (reference sequence). CDR3 length: 14 residues. V lost 0 bases and J lost 4, with 7 bases in between. CDR3 region: CASSLAASGNTIYF. The CDR3 nucleotides are TGTGCCAGCAGCTTAGCGGCCTCAGGAAACACCATATATTTT.

The chain links TRBV12-3 or TRBV12-4 to TRBJ2-3; TRBD2 matches 7 bases. The CDR3 is made up of 15 amino acids. With V trimmed by 9 bases and J by 10 bases, 19 bases remained unmatched. As DNA, the CDR3 is TGTGCCAGTAGTCCTACTAGCGTCCTCACCGGGGCGCAGTATTTT. It yields the protein CASSPTSVLTGAQYF.

The chain joins TRBV11-2 to TRBJ2-4, with TRBD1 identical over 7 bases. V was clipped by 5 bases and J by 0 bases; unmatched bases: 7. Germline-derived CDR1 and CDR2 are SGHAT and FQNNGV. This CDR3 is 16 amino acids long. In DNA form, the CDR3 reads TGTGCCAGCAGCAAAACAGGGGTGGGAGCCAAAAACATTCAGTACTTC. Protein: CASSKTGVGAKNIQYF.